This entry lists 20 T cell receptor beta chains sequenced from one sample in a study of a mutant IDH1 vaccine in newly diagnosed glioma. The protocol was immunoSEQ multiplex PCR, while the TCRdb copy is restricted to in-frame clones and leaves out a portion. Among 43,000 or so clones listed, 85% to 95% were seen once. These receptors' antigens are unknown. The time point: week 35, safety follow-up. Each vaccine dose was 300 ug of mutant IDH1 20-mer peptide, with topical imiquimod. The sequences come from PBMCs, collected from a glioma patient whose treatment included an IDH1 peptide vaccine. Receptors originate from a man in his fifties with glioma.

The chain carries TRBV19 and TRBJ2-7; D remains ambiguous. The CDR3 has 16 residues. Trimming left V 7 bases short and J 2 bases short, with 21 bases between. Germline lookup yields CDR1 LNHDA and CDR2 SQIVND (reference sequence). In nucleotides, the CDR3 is TGTGCCAGTACAATAACAACCGGGCCGACCCCCTACGAGCAGTACTTC. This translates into CASTITTGPTPYEQYF.

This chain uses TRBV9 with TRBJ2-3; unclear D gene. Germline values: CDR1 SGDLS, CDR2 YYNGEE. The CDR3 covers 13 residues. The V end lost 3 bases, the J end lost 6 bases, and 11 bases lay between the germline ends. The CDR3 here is CASSGTPEDTQYF. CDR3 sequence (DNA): TGTGCCAGCAGCGGGACCCCCGAGGATACGCAGTATTTT.

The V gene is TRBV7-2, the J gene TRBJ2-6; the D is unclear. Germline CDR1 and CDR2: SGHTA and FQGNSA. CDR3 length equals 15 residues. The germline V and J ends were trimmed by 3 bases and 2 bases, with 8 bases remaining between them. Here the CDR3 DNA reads TGTGCCAGCAGCTTCGATACGACTGGGGCCAACGTCCTGACTTTC. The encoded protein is CASSFDTTGANVLTF. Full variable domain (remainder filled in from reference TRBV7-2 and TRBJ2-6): GAGVSQSPSNKVTEKGKDVELRCDPISGHTALYWYRQSLGQGLEFLIYFQGNSAPDKSGLPSDRFSAERTGGSVSTLTIQRTQQEDSAVYLCASSFDTTGANVLTFGAGSRLTVL.

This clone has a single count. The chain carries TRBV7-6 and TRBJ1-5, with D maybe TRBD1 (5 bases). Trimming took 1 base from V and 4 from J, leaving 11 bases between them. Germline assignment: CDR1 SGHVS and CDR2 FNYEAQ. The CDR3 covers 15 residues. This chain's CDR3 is CASSLERGRNQPQHF. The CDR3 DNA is TGTGCCAGCAGCTTAGAGCGGGGACGAAATCAGCCCCAGCATTTT.

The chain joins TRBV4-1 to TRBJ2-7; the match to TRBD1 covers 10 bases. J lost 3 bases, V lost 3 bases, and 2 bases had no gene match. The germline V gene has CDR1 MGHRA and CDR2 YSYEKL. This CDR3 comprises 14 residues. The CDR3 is CASSQGTGVYEQYF. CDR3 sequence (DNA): TGCGCCAGCAGCCAGGGGACAGGGGTCTACGAGCAGTACTTC.

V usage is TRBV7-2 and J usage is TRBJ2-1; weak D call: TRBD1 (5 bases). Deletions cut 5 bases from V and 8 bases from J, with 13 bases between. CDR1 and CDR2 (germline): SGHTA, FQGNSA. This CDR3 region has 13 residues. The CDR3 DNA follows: TGTGCCAGCAGCCCCAGGGTTCAGGATGAGCAGTTCTTC. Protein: CASSPRVQDEQFF. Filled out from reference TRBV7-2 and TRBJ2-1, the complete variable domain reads GAGVSQSPSNKVTEKGKDVELRCDPISGHTALYWYRQSLGQGLEFLIYFQGNSAPDKSGLPSDRFSAERTGGSVSTLTIQRTQQEDSAVYLCASSPRVQDEQFFGPGTRLTVL.

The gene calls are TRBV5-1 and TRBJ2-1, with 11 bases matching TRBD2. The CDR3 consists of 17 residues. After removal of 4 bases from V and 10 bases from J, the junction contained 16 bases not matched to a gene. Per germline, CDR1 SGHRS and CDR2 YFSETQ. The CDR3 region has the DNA TGCGCCAGCAGCCGAAGCACTAGCGGGAGCTTCTTAGGGGAGCAGTTCTTC. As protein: CASSRSTSGSFLGEQFF.

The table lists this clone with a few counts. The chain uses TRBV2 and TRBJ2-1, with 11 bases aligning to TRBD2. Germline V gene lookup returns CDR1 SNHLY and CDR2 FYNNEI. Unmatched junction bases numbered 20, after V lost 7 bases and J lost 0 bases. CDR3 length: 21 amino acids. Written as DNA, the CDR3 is TGTGCCAGCATCTCTCCCCCAATTTATTCCGGGACTAGCGGCTCCTACAATGAGCAGTTCTTC. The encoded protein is CASISPPIYSGTSGSYNEQFF.

The CDR3, as DNA: TGTGCCTGGGGACCGGGACACAAGGGTGGCTACACCTTC. Translating gives CAWGPGHKGGYTF. V usage is TRBV30 and J usage is TRBJ1-2, with D perhaps matching TRBD1 (6 bases). The germline V gene has CDR1 GTSNPN and CDR2 SVGIG (reference sequence). The length of the CDR3 is 13 residues. V gave up 5 bases and J gave up 7 bases, with 17 bases separating them.

The CDR3 region is CAISPGQGIANQPQHF. The CDR3 DNA is TGTGCCATCAGCCCGGGACAGGGGATTGCAAATCAGCCCCAGCATTTT. The chain links TRBV10-3 to TRBJ1-5, with 10 bases lining up with TRBD1. CDR1 and CDR2 (germline): ENHRY, SYGVKD. Trimming took 6 bases from V and 4 from J; bases not matched to a gene: 9. CDR3 length equals 16 residues.

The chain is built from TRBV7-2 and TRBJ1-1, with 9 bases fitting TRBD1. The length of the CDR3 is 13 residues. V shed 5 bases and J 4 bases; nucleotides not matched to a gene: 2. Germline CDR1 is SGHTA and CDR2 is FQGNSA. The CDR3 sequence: CASSQTGGTEAFF. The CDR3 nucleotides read TGTGCCAGCAGCCAGACAGGGGGCACTGAAGCTTTCTTT.

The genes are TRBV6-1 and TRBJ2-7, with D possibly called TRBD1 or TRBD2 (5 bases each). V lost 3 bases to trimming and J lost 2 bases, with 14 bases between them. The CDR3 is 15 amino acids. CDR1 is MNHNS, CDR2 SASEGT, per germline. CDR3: CASSDWGSGPYEQYF. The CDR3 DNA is TGTGCCAGCAGTGACTGGGGGTCGGGGCCCTACGAGCAGTACTTC.

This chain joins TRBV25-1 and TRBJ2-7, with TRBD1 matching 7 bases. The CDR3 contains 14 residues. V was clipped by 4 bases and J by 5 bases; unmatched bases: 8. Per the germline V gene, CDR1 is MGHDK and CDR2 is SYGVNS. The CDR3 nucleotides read TGTGCCAGCAGTGGCAGACAGGGAGAGAACGAGCAGTACTTC. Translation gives CASSGRQGENEQYF.

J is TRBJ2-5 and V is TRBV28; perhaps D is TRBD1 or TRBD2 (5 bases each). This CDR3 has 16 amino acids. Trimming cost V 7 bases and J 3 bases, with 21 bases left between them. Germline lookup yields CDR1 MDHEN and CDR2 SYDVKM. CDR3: CASTPAVGGSEETQYF. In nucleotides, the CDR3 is TGTGCCAGCACGCCCGCGGTTGGGGGTTCGGAAGAGACCCAGTACTTC.

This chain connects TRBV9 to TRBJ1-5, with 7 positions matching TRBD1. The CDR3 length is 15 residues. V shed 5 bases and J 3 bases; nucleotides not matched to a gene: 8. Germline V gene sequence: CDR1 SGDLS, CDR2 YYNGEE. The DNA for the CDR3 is TGTGCCAGCAGTTCTAAGGGGGCGAACAATCAGCCCCAGCATTTT. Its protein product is CASSSKGANNQPQHF.

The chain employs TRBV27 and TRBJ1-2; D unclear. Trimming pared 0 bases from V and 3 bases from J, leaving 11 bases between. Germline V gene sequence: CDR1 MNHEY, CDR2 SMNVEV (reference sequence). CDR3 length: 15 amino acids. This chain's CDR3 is CASSLSIGRDYGYTF. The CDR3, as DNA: TGTGCCAGCAGTTTATCGATCGGCAGAGACTATGGCTACACCTTC.

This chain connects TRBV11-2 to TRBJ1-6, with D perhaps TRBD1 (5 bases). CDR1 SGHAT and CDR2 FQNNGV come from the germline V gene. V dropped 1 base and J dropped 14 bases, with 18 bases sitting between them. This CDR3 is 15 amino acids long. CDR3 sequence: CASSLARGVGGSLHF. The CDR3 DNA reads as TGTGCCAGCAGCTTAGCTCGTGGGGTGGGGGGATCCCTCCACTTT.

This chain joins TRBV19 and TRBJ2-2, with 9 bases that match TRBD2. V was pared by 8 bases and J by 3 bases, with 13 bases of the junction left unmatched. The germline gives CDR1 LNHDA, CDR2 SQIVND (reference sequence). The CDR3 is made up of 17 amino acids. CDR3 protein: CASSTGGLAVHTGELFF. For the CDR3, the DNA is TGTGCCAGTTCGACCGGGGGACTAGCTGTCCACACCGGGGAGCTGTTTTTT.

The CDR3 reads CASSVVSTGGTEQFF. CDR3 DNA sequence: TGTGCCAGCAGCGTAGTCTCTACGGGGGGCACTGAGCAGTTCTTC. V gene TRBV9 combines with J gene TRBJ2-1; weak D call: TRBD2 (7 bases). Germline V gene lookup returns CDR1 SGDLS and CDR2 YYNGEE. The V end lost 0 bases, the J end lost 9 bases, and 16 bases lay between the germline ends. CDR3 size: 15 residues.

The CDR3 DNA reads TGTGCCAGCAGTATCTCTACTAGCGGCTCCTACAATGAGCAGTTCTTC. The encoded protein is CASSISTSGSYNEQFF. The chain is built from TRBV2 and TRBJ2-1, with 8 nucleotides matching TRBD2. Per the germline V gene, CDR1 is SNHLY and CDR2 is FYNNEI. The CDR3 is 16 amino acids. Unmatched junction bases numbered 6, after V lost 5 bases and J lost 0 bases.